The clone carrying this TCR beta chain has just one count. This record belongs to a study of blood T cell repertoires in COVID-19. Overall study: Samples came from the United States, Italy and Spain, spanning acute and convalescent COVID-19.

Only in-frame clones appear in the TCRdb table, and some are missing; sequencing was by immunoSEQ multiplex PCR. The table records some 88,000 clones, about 85% of them present only once. What was sequenced was peripheral blood. This TCR was recovered from a man in his sixties with acute or convalescent COVID-19.

This CDR3 is CASKRAGLNYGYTF. The CDR3 region has the DNA TGTGCCAGCAAACGCGCGGGCCTTAACTATGGCTACACCTTC. The chain carries TRBV6-5 and TRBJ1-2; D is ambiguous. The CDR3 is 14 amino acids. Germline assignment: CDR1 MNHEY and CDR2 SVGAGI. Trimming removed 7 bases from V and 1 base from J, with 13 bases in between.